The clone carrying this T cell receptor beta chain was observed at least ten times. Its antigen is still unknown. The CDR3 covers 15 residues. CDR1 is LGHDT and CDR2 is YNNKEL in the germline V gene (reference sequence). V shed 2 bases, J shed 2 bases, and the junction held 5 bases outside the gene matches. The lymph nodes were axillary draining lymph nodes from breast cancer patients. These data belong to a study of breast tumors, draining lymph nodes, adjacent tissues. Whole-study findings and limits: Data fit most tumor T cells coming from lymph node, expanding in tumor.

One entry per CDR3 protein results from TCRdb running MiXCR on the multiplex PCR reads. The repertoire consists of fewer than 85,000 distinct CDR3 sequences, with around 20% occurring once and the leading ten covering around 2.4%. The chain has TRBV3-1 and TRBJ2-7; TRBD2 aligns across 8 bases. The TCR sequence derives from a female donor with breast cancer. Some clones in this sample may be carry-over from other donors' samples. Sequencing was done on a sample of axillary lymph node tissue. The CDR3 DNA sequence: TGTGCCAGCAGCCAAACTAGCGGAGGAACCTACGAGCAGTACTTC. Amino acids: CASSQTSGGTYEQYF.